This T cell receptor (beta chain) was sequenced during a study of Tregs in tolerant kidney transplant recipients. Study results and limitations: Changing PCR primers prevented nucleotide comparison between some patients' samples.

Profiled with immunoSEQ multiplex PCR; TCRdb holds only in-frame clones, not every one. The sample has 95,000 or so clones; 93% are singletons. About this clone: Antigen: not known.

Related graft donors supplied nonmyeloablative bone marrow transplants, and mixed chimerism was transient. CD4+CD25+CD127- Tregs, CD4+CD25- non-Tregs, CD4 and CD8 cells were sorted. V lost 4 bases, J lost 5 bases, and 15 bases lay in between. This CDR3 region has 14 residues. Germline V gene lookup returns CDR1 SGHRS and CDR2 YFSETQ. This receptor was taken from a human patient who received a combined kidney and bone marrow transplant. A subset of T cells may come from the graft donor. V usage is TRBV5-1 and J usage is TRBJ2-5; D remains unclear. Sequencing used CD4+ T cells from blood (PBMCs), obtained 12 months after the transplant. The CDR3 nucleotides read TGCGCCAGCAGCGGAGTCGGGTCAGAGGAGACCCAGTACTTC. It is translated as CASSGVGSEETQYF.